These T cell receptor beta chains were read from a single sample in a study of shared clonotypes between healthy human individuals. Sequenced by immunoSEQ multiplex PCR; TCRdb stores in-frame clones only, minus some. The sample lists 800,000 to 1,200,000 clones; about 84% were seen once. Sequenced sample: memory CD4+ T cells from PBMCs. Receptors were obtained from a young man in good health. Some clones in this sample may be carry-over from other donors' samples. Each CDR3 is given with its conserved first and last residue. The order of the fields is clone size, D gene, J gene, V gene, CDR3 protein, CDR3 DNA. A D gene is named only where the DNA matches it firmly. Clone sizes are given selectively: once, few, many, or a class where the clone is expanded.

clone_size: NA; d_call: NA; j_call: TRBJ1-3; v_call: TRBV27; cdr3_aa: CASSFSAGNTIYF; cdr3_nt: TGTGCCAGCAGTTTCAGTGCTGGAAACACCATATATTTT
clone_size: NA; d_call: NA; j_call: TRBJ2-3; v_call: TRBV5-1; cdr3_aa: CASSSKLGGRSDTQYF; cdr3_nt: TGCGCCAGCAGCTCCAAGCTAGGGGGGAGATCAGATACGCAGTATTTT
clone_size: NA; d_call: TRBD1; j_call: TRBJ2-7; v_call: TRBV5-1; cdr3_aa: CASSARSTGSVEQYF; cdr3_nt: TGCGCCAGCAGCGCCCGTTCGACAGGGTCCGTCGAGCAGTACTTC
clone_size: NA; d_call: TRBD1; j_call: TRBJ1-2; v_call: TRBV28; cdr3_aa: CASRGGAGGYYYGYTF; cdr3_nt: TGTGCCAGCAGGGGCGGGGCAGGGGGGTACTACTATGGCTACACCTTC
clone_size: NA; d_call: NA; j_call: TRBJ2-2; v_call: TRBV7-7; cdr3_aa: CASSLAPPAQSGELFF; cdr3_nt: TGTGCCAGCAGCTTAGCTCCCCCGGCGCAGTCCGGGGAGCTGTTTTTT
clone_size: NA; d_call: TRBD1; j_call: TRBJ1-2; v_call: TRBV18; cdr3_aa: CASSPTTILTGLGLEYYGYTF; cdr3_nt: TGTGCCAGCTCACCGACTACTATCTTGACAGGGTTAGGTCTGGAATATTATGGCTACACCTTC
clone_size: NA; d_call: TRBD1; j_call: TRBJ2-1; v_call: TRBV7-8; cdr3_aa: CASSLRQGVDEQFF; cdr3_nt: TGTGCCAGCAGCTTAAGACAGGGGGTGGATGAGCAGTTCTTC
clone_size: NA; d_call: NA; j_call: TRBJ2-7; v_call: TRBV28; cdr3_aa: CASSPAYSRYEQYF; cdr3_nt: TGTGCCAGCAGTCCGGCCTATTCCCGGTACGAGCAGTACTTC
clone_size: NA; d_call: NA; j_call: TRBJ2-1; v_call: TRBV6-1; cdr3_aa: CASSDRFF; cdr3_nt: TGTGCCAGCAGCGATCGGTTCTTC
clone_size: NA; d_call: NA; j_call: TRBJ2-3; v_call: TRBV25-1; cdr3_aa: CASSRGGGTDTQYF; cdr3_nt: TGTGCCAGTTCGAGGGGCGGGGGCACAGATACGCAGTATTTT
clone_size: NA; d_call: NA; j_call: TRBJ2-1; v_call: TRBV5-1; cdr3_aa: CASSLEGVLAYNEQFF; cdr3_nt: TGCGCCAGCAGCTTGGAGGGGGTGCTCGCCTACAATGAGCAGTTCTTC
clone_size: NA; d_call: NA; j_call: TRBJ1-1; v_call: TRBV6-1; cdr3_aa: CASEQTTITEAFF; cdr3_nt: TGTGCCAGCGAGCAGACAACGATAACTGAAGCTTTCTTT
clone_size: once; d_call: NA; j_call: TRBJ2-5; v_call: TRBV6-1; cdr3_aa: CASSEMPGAGKETQYF; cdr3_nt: TGTGCCAGCAGTGAAATGCCGGGAGCCGGCAAAGAGACCCAGTACTTC
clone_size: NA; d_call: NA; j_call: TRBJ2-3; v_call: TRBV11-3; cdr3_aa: CASSLALPSDTQYF; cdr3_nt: TGTGCCAGCAGCTTAGCCCTACCGTCGGATACGCAGTATTTT
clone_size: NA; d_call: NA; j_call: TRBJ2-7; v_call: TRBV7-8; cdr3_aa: CASSLTVPVTHEQYF; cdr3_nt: TGTGCCAGCAGCTTAACTGTCCCAGTTACCCACGAGCAGTACTTC
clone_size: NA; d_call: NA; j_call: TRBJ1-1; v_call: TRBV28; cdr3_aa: CASSFLGVNTEAFF; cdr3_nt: TGTGCCAGCAGTTTCCTTGGGGTCAACACTGAAGCTTTCTTT
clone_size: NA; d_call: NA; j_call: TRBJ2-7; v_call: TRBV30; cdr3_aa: CAWSVDRFGEQYF; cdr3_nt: TGTGCCTGGAGTGTGGATAGGTTCGGCGAGCAGTACTTC
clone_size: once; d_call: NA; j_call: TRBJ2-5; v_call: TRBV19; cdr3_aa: CASSIQGQETQYF; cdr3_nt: TGTGCCAGTAGTATCCAGGGGCAGGAGACCCAGTACTTC
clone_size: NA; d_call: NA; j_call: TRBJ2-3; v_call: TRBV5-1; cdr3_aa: CASSHQGTDTQYF; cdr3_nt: TGCGCCAGCAGCCATCAGGGCACAGATACGCAGTATTTT
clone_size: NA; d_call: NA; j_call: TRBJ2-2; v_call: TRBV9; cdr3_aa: CASSGPGTNTGELFF; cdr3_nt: TGTGCCAGCAGCGGTCCGGGAACGAACACCGGGGAGCTGTTTTTT
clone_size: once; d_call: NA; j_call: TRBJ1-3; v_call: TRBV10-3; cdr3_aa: CAISESIVQTGNTIYF; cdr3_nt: TGTGCCATCAGTGAGTCAATCGTACAGACTGGAAACACCATATATTTT
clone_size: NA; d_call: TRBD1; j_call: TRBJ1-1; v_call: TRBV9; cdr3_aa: CASSALQGDTEAFF; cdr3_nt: TGTGCCAGCAGCGCCCTACAGGGGGACACTGAAGCTTTCTTT
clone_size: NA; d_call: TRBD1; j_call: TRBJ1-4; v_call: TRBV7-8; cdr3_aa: CASSLRGGPTNEKLFF; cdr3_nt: TGTGCCAGCAGCTTAAGAGGGGGCCCTACTAATGAAAAACTGTTTTTT
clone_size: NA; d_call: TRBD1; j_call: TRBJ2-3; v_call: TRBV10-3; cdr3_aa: CAIGGQGAGDTQYF; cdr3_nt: TGTGCCATCGGGGGACAGGGGGCCGGAGATACGCAGTATTTT
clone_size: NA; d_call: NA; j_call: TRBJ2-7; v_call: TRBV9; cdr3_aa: CASSTTASSYEQYF; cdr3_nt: TGTGCCAGCAGCACGACAGCGAGCTCCTACGAGCAGTACTTC
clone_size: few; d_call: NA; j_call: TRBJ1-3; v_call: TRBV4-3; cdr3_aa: CATSRSVDADTIYF; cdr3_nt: TGCGCCACCTCGCGTTCGGTCGATGCGGACACCATATATTTT
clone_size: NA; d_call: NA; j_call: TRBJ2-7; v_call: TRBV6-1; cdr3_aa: CASSYTSNEQYF; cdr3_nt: TGTGCCAGCAGCTATACTAGCAACGAGCAGTACTTC
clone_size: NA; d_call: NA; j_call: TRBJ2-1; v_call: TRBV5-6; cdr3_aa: CASSFYGGEVYNEQFF; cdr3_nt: TGTGCCAGCAGCTTCTACGGGGGCGAAGTCTACAATGAGCAGTTCTTC
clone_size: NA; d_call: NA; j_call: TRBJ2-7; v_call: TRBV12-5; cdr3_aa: CASRRVAESAYEQYF; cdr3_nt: TGTGCTAGTCGCCGCGTAGCGGAGAGCGCCTACGAGCAGTACTTC
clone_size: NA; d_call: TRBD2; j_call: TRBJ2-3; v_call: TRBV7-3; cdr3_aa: CASSYGTSIRTDTQYF; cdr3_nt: TGTGCCAGCAGCTACGGGACTAGCATCCGAACAGATACGCAGTATTTT
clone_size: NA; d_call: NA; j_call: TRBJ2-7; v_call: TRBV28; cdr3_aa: CASSFRRGGADYEQYF; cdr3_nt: TGTGCCAGCAGTTTCCGGAGAGGAGGTGCCGACTACGAGCAGTACTTC
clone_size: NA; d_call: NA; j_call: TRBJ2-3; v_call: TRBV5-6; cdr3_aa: CASSLVSRSDTQYF; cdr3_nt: TGTGCCAGCAGCCTCGTCTCCCGGTCGGATACGCAGTATTTT
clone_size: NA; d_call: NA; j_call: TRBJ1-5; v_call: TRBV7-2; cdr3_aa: CASSIGANQPQHF; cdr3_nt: TGTGCCAGCAGCATCGGGGCCAATCAGCCCCAGCATTTT
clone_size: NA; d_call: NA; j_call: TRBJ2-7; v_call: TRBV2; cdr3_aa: CASSTSRAVRSEQYF; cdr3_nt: TGTGCCAGCAGTACCAGCCGGGCCGTACGGTCCGAGCAGTACTTC
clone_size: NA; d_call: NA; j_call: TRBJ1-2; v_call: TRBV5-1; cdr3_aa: CASSSTGINYGYTF; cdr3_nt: TGCGCCAGCAGCTCAACAGGGATTAACTATGGCTACACCTTC
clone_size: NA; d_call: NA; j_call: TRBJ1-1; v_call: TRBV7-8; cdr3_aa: CASSLVVREGNTEAFF; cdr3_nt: TGTGCCAGCAGCTTAGTGGTCCGGGAGGGCAACACTGAAGCTTTCTTT
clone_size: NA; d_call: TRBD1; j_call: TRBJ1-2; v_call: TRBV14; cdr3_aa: CASSQNRDRGLGYTF; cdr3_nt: TGTGCCAGCAGCCAGAATCGAGACAGGGGGCTTGGCTACACCTTC
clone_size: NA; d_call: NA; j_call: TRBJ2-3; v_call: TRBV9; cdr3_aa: CASSVGAGTTDTQYF; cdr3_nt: TGTGCCAGCAGCGTAGGGGCGGGTACCACAGATACGCAGTATTTT
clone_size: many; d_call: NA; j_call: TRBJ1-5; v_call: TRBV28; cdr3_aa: CASRQAGGQPQHF; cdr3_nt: TGTGCCAGCAGGCAGGCCGGGGGTCAGCCCCAGCATTTT
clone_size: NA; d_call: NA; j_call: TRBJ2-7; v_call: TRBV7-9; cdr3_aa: CASSLAVDEQYF; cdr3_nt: TGTGCCAGCAGCTTAGCGGTCGACGAGCAGTACTTC
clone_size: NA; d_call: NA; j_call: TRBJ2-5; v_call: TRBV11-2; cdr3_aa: CASSLGQETQYF; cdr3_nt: TGTGCCAGCAGCTTAGGGCAAGAGACCCAGTACTTC
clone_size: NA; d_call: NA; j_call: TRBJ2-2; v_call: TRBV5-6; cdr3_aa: CASSPTGVTGELFF; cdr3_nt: TGTGCCAGCAGCCCCACCGGGGTAACCGGGGAGCTGTTTTTT
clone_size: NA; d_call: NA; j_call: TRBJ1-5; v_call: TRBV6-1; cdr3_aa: CASSEGRAAQQPQHF; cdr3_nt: TGTGCCAGCAGTGAAGGCAGGGCTGCGCAACAGCCCCAGCATTTT
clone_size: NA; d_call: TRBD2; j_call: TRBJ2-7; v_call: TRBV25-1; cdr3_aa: CASSEFGGRAYEQYF; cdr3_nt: TGTGCCAGCAGTGAATTTGGCGGGAGGGCCTACGAGCAGTACTTC
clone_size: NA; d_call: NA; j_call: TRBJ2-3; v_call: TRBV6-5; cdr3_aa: CASSSPGQTIDTQYF; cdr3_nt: TGTGCCAGCAGTTCCCCCGGACAGACTATAGATACGCAGTATTTT
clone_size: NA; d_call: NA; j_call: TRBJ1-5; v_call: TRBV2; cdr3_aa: CASSGSPGTDSNQPQHF; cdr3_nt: TGTGCCAGCAGTGGGTCACCCGGGACTGATAGCAATCAGCCCCAGCATTTT
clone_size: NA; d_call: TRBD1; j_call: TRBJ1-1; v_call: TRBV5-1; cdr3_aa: CASSGDRGPGGGAFF; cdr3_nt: TGCGCCAGCAGCGGGGACAGGGGCCCCGGGGGGGGAGCTTTCTTT